This T cell receptor (beta chain) appears in the sequencing data of a study of OX40 agonist ivuxolimab in advanced cancers. In the study overall: Ivuxolimab was an agonistic, fully human IgG2 monoclonal antibody directed against OX40 (CD134), a costimulatory receptor. Intravenous ivuxolimab was administered to patients every 2 weeks at six dose levels: 0.01, 0.1, 0.3, 1.5, 3 and 10 mg/kg. Of the roughly 52 patients in dose escalation, about 20 had hepatocellular carcinoma, about 15 had melanoma, 9 had renal cell carcinoma and 9 had head and neck cancer. A male proportion of nearly 85% and a mean age of approximately 60 years, ranging from roughly 23 to 80, were recorded for the dose-escalation cohort. Prior anti-PD-1, anti-PD-L1 or anti-CTLA-4 therapy was permitted, and checkpoint inhibitors had been received by roughly 40% of dose-escalation patients. Partial responses occurred in three dose-escalation patients, of whom one had hepatocellular carcinoma and two had cutaneous melanoma. Peripheral TCRbeta sequencing aimed to test whether ivuxolimab altered TCR sequence diversity and caused clonal T-cell expansion. The paper covers the monotherapy dose-escalation part of the phase I ivuxolimab trial, which included N of about 50 patients.

As for this clone: Which antigen it targets is not known. No much larger clonotype is one base removed from it; base qualities were not supplied. Other DNA sequences in this sample translate to the same CDR3.

General study outcomes and caveats: In partial responders in the 0.1-3.0 mg/kg groups, normalized peripheral clonal expansion was found to be among the lowest, especially among CD8+ T cells. The antigen specificity of the peripheral T cells that underwent clonal expansion was not determined. Low levels of normalized T-cell clonal expansion were also seen in some nonresponding patients. After ivuxolimab, more expanded clones were found on average in CD8+ T cells than in CD4+ T cells. At doses of 0.1 to 3.0 mg/kg, clonal expansion of both CD4+ and CD8+ blood T cells was observed from baseline to week 6.

The CDR3 runs 15 residues from the cysteine to the phenylalanine. Of all the DNA, just the CDR3 is kept, 45 bases in frame from base 1. V and J lose 0 bases and 6 bases, and a span of 9 bases separates them. CDR1 MNHEY and CDR2 SVGAGI are derived from the germline V gene. The trial excluded patients who had a history of autoimmune disease or were on systemic immunosuppression. Peripheral blood for TCR sequencing was drawn from every dose cohort at baseline, at cycle 4 day 1 and at cycle 7 day 1. The samples were drawn from a first-in-human, open-label, multicenter phase I dose-escalation trial of ivuxolimab. Adults with locally advanced or metastatic melanoma, renal cell carcinoma, hepatocellular carcinoma or head and neck squamous cell carcinoma were enrolled in the trial. Before TCR sequencing, CD4+ T cells and CD8+ T cells from peripheral blood were sorted into separate populations. To sequence the TCRbeta CDR3 region, genomic DNA was isolated from the sorted cells. The immunoSEQ Assay was used to sequence the TCRbeta CDR3 regions. In TCRdb, the immuneACCESS table is reduced to in-frame sequences with V and J assigned. These tables do not hold every clone; where another copy was compared, an unresolved V gene accounts for under half, and the others remain unexplained. The sample has fewer than 85,000 clones on record, about 86% of them singletons. The ten largest clones take up around 0.75% of the sample.

The source is an adult with an advanced solid tumor such as melanoma, head and neck, liver or kidney cancer. The input for sequencing was CD4+ or CD8+ T cells sorted from blood, taken in a trial of the OX40 agonist ivuxolimab. Recombination joined TRBV6-5 with TRBJ1-6; the D gene is perhaps TRBD1, from 5 matching bases. This receptor carries the CDR3 CASSYSGQPNSPLHF. The DNA sequence is as follows: TGTGCCAGCAGTTACTCGGGGCAGCCTAATTCACCCCTCCACTTT.